Listed below are T cell receptor beta chains from one sample, sequenced in a study of OX40 agonist ivuxolimab in advanced cancers. Sequenced by immunoSEQ multiplex PCR; TCRdb stores in-frame clones only, minus some. The sample has more than 40,000 clones, 88% seen once. The sequencing used CD4+ or CD8+ T cells sorted from blood, collected in a trial of the OX40 agonist ivuxolimab. The receptors here all came from an adult with an advanced solid tumor such as melanoma, head and neck, liver or kidney cancer. Both conserved end residues are part of each CDR3. Each record gives: V gene, clone size, J gene, D gene, CDR3 protein, CDR3 DNA. A D gene is named only where the DNA matches it firmly. For some rows the clone size is stated as once, few or many, or as a class when expanded; others skip it.

>TRBV10-2|NA|TRBJ1-3|TRBD1
CASSLTGSSGNTIYF
TGCGCCAGCAGCCTGACAGGGAGCTCTGGAAACACCATATATTTT
>TRBV5-4|NA|TRBJ1-2|NA
CASSFGVSFYGYTF
TGTGCCAGCAGCTTCGGGGTATCTTTCTATGGCTACACCTTC
>TRBV5-1|NA|TRBJ1-1|NA
CASSLLEGSEAFF
TGCGCCAGCAGCTTGCTCGAGGGCAGTGAAGCTTTCTTT
>TRBV29-1|medium-sized|TRBJ1-4|NA
CSGGGLSGEKLFF
TGCAGCGGAGGAGGCCTTTCGGGTGAAAAACTGTTTTTT
>TRBV6-6|NA|TRBJ1-5|NA
CASSYRDLNQPQHF
TGTGCCAGCAGTTACCGGGACCTCAATCAGCCCCAGCATTTT
>TRBV18|NA|TRBJ1-1|NA
CASSRSSYTEAFF
TGTGCCAGCTCAAGAAGCAGTTACACTGAAGCTTTCTTT
>TRBV27|NA|TRBJ2-7|TRBD1
CASKETGSYEQYF
TGTGCCAGCAAGGAGACAGGGTCCTACGAGCAGTACTTC
>TRBV4-1|once|TRBJ2-3|NA
CASSQDMTTDTQYF
TGCGCCAGCAGCCAAGATATGACCACAGATACGCAGTATTTT
>TRBV5-1|once|TRBJ2-3|TRBD2
CASSSGLAGSTDTQYF
TGCGCCAGCAGCTCGGGACTAGCGGGGAGCACAGATACGCAGTATTTT
>TRBV7-8|NA|TRBJ2-1|TRBD1
CASSSESRGPYNEQFF
TGTGCCAGCAGCTCCGAATCCAGGGGGCCCTACAATGAGCAGTTCTTC
>TRBV11-2|NA|TRBJ2-1|TRBD2
CASSLLSGGTYNEQFF
TGTGCCAGCAGCCTCCTTTCGGGGGGTACCTACAATGAGCAGTTCTTC
>TRBV9|NA|TRBJ2-3|NA
CASSVSAEQYF
TGTGCCAGCAGCGTCTCCGCGGAGCAGTATTTT
>TRBV29-1|NA|TRBJ2-7|NA
CSVRSGSEQYF
TGCAGCGTGCGTTCAGGCTCCGAGCAGTACTTC
>TRBV7-9|once|TRBJ2-3|NA
CASSLVGGGTDTQYF
TGTGCCAGCAGCTTAGTTGGCGGGGGCACAGATACGCAGTATTTT
>TRBV7-3|NA|TRBJ2-3|NA
CASSPRNTDTQYF
TGTGCCAGCAGCCCCCGGAACACAGATACGCAGTATTTT
>TRBV29-1|NA|TRBJ2-3|NA
CSVRPGISSSTDTQYF
TGCAGCGTTCGGCCAGGGATTTCTTCTAGCACAGATACGCAGTATTTT
>TRBV28|NA|TRBJ2-7|TRBD2
CASSTPGLAGGPRTYEQYF
TGTGCCAGCAGTACCCCGGGACTAGCGGGAGGGCCTAGGACCTACGAGCAGTACTTC
>TRBV5-1|NA|TRBJ2-1|TRBD1
CASSLGQGSRYNEQFF
TGCGCCAGCAGCCTGGGACAGGGTAGTAGGTACAATGAGCAGTTCTTC
>TRBV6-5|NA|TRBJ2-3|NA
CASSQREGGADTQYF
TGTGCCAGCAGTCAAAGGGAGGGGGGAGCAGATACGCAGTATTTT
>TRBV6-5|NA|TRBJ2-5|TRBD1
CASTQRTGTGTQYF
TGTGCCAGCACTCAGAGGACAGGGACGGGGACCCAGTACTTC
>TRBV6-1|few|TRBJ2-7|NA
CASSELSVTYEQYF
TGTGCCAGCAGTGAACTATCGGTTACCTACGAGCAGTACTTC
>TRBV6-5|NA|TRBJ2-1|TRBD2
CASSSSGRFNEQFF
TGTGCCAGCAGTTCTAGCGGGAGATTCAATGAGCAGTTCTTC
>TRBV19|NA|TRBJ2-7|TRBD2
CASSYRREAIYEQYF
TGTGCCAGTAGTTACAGGCGGGAGGCCATCTACGAGCAGTACTTC
>TRBV7-2|NA|TRBJ2-7|NA
CASGLAVGTYEQYF
TGTGCCAGCGGCTTAGCTGTAGGGACATACGAGCAGTACTTC
>TRBV7-3|NA|TRBJ2-3|TRBD2
CASSLTTAGGDTQYF
TGTGCCAGCAGCTTAACGACAGCGGGGGGAGATACGCAGTATTTT
>TRBV5-4|NA|TRBJ1-2|NA
CASSPPGGGHYGYTF
TGTGCCAGCTCCCCTCCTGGGGGGGGTCACTATGGCTACACCTTC
>TRBV5-1|NA|TRBJ2-7|TRBD2
CASKISGDYEQYF
TGCGCCAGCAAGATCAGCGGGGACTACGAGCAGTACTTC
>TRBV27|few|TRBJ2-1|TRBD2
CASSGGLAGGSPYNEQFF
TGTGCCAGCAGTGGGGGACTAGCGGGAGGCTCCCCCTACAATGAGCAGTTCTTC
>TRBV10-2|once|TRBJ1-6|TRBD1
CASSPRGSSYNSPLHF
TGCGCCAGCAGCCCCAGGGGGAGCTCCTATAATTCACCCCTCCACTTT
>TRBV4-3|NA|TRBJ2-3|TRBD2
CASSQGLRGGLDTQYF
TGCGCCAGCAGTCAAGGATTGCGGGGGGGATTAGATACGCAGTATTTT
>TRBV6-1|NA|TRBJ2-7|TRBD1
CASSEWGQGEYEQYF
TGTGCCAGCAGTGAATGGGGACAGGGGGAATACGAGCAGTACTTC
>TRBV27|NA|TRBJ2-7|TRBD1
CASSLRGHTYEQYF
TGTGCCAGCAGTTTAAGGGGGCACACCTACGAGCAGTACTTC
>TRBV14|NA|TRBJ1-2|NA
CASSQDEGRLIPGYTF
TGTGCCAGCAGCCAAGATGAGGGGCGGCTAATTCCCGGCTACACCTTC
>TRBV7-9|NA|TRBJ2-2|TRBD1
CASSRDSPNTGELFF
TGTGCCAGCAGCCGGGACAGTCCAAACACCGGGGAGCTGTTTTTT
>TRBV19|NA|TRBJ1-2|NA
CASSVRDIADYGYTF
TGTGCCAGTAGTGTCCGGGACATTGCTGACTATGGCTACACCTTC
>TRBV6-5|NA|TRBJ2-7|NA
CASSYSWGLGYEQYF
TGTGCCAGCAGTTACTCGTGGGGGCTGGGCTACGAGCAGTACTTC
>TRBV11-3|NA|TRBJ2-3|TRBD1
CASSSSGQGAYTQYF
TGTGCCAGCAGCTCCTCCGGACAGGGGGCGTATACGCAGTATTTT
>TRBV6-5|once|TRBJ1-2|TRBD1
CASSYGQGASHGYTF
TGTGCCAGCAGTTACGGACAGGGGGCTTCTCATGGCTACACCTTC
>TRBV13|NA|TRBJ2-1|TRBD2
CASSLRTSVSYNEQFF
TGTGCCAGCAGCTTACGGACTAGCGTCTCCTACAATGAGCAGTTCTTC
>TRBV7-2|NA|TRBJ2-7|NA
CASSPPSAYEQYF
TGTGCCAGCAGCCCCCCTAGCGCGTACGAGCAGTACTTC
>TRBV9|NA|TRBJ2-3|TRBD1
CASSVDRGTDTQYF
TGTGCCAGCAGCGTGGACAGGGGAACAGATACGCAGTATTTT
>TRBV29-1|NA|TRBJ1-2|TRBD1
CSAPGTVYGYTF
TGCAGCGCCCCCGGGACAGTCTATGGCTACACCTTC
>TRBV19|NA|TRBJ1-5|TRBD1
CASSIGSGGSNQPQHF
TGTGCCAGTAGTATAGGATCAGGGGGAAGCAATCAGCCCCAGCATTTT
>TRBV7-6|NA|TRBJ2-3|NA
CASSLSGGTDTQYF
TGTGCCAGCAGCTTATCTGGGGGCACAGATACGCAGTATTTT
>TRBV28|NA|TRBJ2-2|TRBD1
CASSLTGGRNGELFF
TGTGCCAGCAGTTTAACAGGGGGCCGGAACGGGGAGCTGTTTTTT
>TRBV11-3|NA|TRBJ2-7|NA
CASSSPGVHEQYF
TGTGCCAGCAGCTCCCCGGGGGTACACGAGCAGTACTTC
>TRBV20-1|NA|TRBJ2-5|NA
CSASFGTQYF
TGCAGTGCTTCGTTTGGCACCCAGTACTTC
>TRBV19|NA|TRBJ2-1|TRBD2
CASSIGLAGVNEQFF
TGTGCCAGTAGTATCGGACTAGCGGGAGTTAATGAGCAGTTCTTC
>TRBV28|NA|TRBJ1-1|NA
CASSLGLVGGTEAFF
TGTGCCAGCAGTCTGGGACTCGTAGGGGGCACTGAAGCTTTCTTT
>TRBV10-1|NA|TRBJ2-5|TRBD1
CASSEWDSQETQYF
TGCGCCAGCAGTGAGTGGGACAGCCAAGAGACCCAGTACTTC
>TRBV4-1|NA|TRBJ2-5|NA
CASSQGRGSQETQYF
TGCGCCAGCAGCCAAGGGAGGGGTTCCCAAGAGACCCAGTACTTC
>TRBV27|NA|TRBJ2-5|TRBD2
CASSHRGGGETQYF
TGTGCCAGCTCCCATAGGGGCGGGGGAGAGACCCAGTACTTC
>TRBV7-2|NA|TRBJ1-2|NA
CASSLRRWGDGYTF
TGTGCCAGCAGCTTAAGACGTTGGGGAGATGGCTACACCTTC
>TRBV11-2|NA|TRBJ2-1|TRBD2
CASRSGLAGGRSYNEQFF
TGTGCCAGCAGAAGTGGACTAGCGGGAGGCCGGTCCTACAATGAGCAGTTCTTC
>TRBV7-3|once|TRBJ2-2|TRBD1
CASSSHVTGGLGELFF
TGTGCCAGCAGCTCACACGTGACAGGGGGCCTCGGGGAGCTGTTTTTT